The clone carrying this TCR beta chain was seen many times. Making TCR beta cDNA involved roughly 500 ng total RNA and a constant-region primer. It was through three nested multiplex PCR rounds of slightly modified ARM-PCR that TCR beta libraries arose. TRBV1-TRBV30 forward primers and a C-beta reverse primer were used in the first two PCR rounds, which each ran for approximately 10 cycles. In TCRdb, the multiplex PCR reads were re-called with MiXCR into one record per CDR3 protein. Of around 70,000 distinct CDR3 sequences listed, roughly three quarters are singletons. DNA and RNA were both co-extracted from about 19-30 mg of bulk tissue that had not been sorted. This specimen comes from a study of tumor-infiltrating lymphocytes in primary liver carcinoma. Study-level information: Tumors measured about 4 to 10 cm and were stage T1-T3 N0M0.

This CDR3 is 14 amino acids long. Unmatched junction bases numbered 4, after V lost 7 bases and J lost 2 bases. Germline V gives CDR1 MNHEY, CDR2 SVGAGI. This clonotype originated in a man aged 35-49 years with primary liver carcinoma and hepatitis B virus infection. Sequenced: liver tumor tissue from sampling region 4. Described subset: tumor region T4, right-lateral pole. The chain couples TRBV6-5 to TRBJ1-2, with TRBD1 matching over 10 bases. The CDR3 bases are TGTGCCAGCACCCAGACAGGGGGCAACTATGGCTACACCTTC. Translating gives CASTQTGGNYGYTF.